The entry below describes one TCR beta chain. The antigen remains undetermined. V lost 7 bases to trimming and J lost 6 bases, with 16 bases between them. The CDR3 spans 14 residues. CDR1 MDHEN and CDR2 SYDVKM come from the germline V gene. The time point was: week 5, during vaccination. Every vaccination contained 300 ug of the mutant IDH1 20-mer peptide and was paired with topical imiquimod. The data derive from a study of a mutant IDH1 vaccine in newly diagnosed glioma. About the study: Across weeks 1, 3, 5, 7, 11, 15, 19 and 23, patients received a vaccination each time, eight in all. Standard pretreatment was either radiotherapy, temozolomide, or, for most, radiochemotherapy with temozolomide. Averaging about 37 years of age, treated patients were around 60% male and about 38% female.

Profiled with immunoSEQ multiplex PCR; TCRdb holds only in-frame clones, not every one. The sample has 45,000 to 70,000 clones; about 80% are singletons. The receptor comes from a man aged 25-45 years with glioma. The chain recombines TRBV28 with TRBJ1-5; D not resolved. Sequenced here: PBMCs, sampled from a glioma patient whose treatment included an IDH1 peptide vaccine. This CDR3 reads CASTFGEVVQPQHF. The CDR3 DNA reads as TGTGCCAGCACTTTTGGCGAGGTGGTTCAGCCCCAGCATTTT.